This T cell receptor (beta chain) was sequenced for a study of cytomegalovirus exposure and HLA in healthy donors. Overall study results and limits: In a later analysis, DRB1 alleles had the most associated TCRs; HLA-C alleles the fewest.

Use of 60 Vbeta and 13 Jbeta primers characterized the PCR. Produced via immunoSEQ multiplex PCR; TCRdb's table is partial and in-frame only. The top ten clones hold about 2.6% of a sample with fewer than 200,000 clones, 75% to 80% of them seen once. Of note for this clone: Its antigen is not identified.

This CDR3 is 16 amino acids long. J lost 6 bases, V lost 2 bases, and 9 bases had no gene match. Germline V lookup: CDR1 SSHAT, CDR2 FNYEAQ (reference sequence). J is TRBJ2-2 and V is TRBV7-7, with 7 bases lining up with TRBD2. The TCR was taken from a woman aged 40 to 49 in good health and CMV-seropositive. Sequenced sample: PBMCs. The CDR3: CASSLLGGRGAGELFF. In nucleotides, the CDR3 is TGTGCCAGCAGCTTATTGGGAGGGAGGGGAGCCGGGGAGCTGTTTTTT.